The next 6 T cell receptor beta chains were all read from a single sample in a study of blood T cell repertoires in COVID-19. Profiled with immunoSEQ multiplex PCR; TCRdb holds only in-frame clones, not every one. The profile shows 150,000 to 200,000 clones, over 70% of them singletons. Sequencing input: PBMCs or T cells enriched from blood (not recorded which). All receptors derive from a woman aged 40 to 55 with acute COVID-19.

This clone was detected only a few times. The chain joins TRBV20-1 to TRBJ1-2; 8 nucleotides line up with TRBD1. Losses at the gene ends were 3 bases for V and 4 bases for J; bases not matched to a gene: 4. This CDR3 spans 13 amino acids. Germline CDR1 is DFQATT and CDR2 is SNEGSKA (reference sequence). CDR3 residues: CSASTGQVYGYTF. The CDR3 DNA is TGCAGTGCTAGTACGGGACAGGTCTATGGCTACACCTTC.

The chain has TRBV10-3 and TRBJ2-5; D gene unclear. Trimming removed 4 bases from V and 4 bases from J, with 10 bases in between. CDR3 size: 13 residues. Germline V CDR1 and CDR2: ENHRY, SYGVKD. CDR3 amino acids: CAISGLSGETQYF. In nucleotides, the CDR3 is TGTGCCATCAGTGGCTTGTCGGGAGAGACCCAGTACTTC.

This chain connects TRBV25-1 to TRBJ2-3; possible D gene TRBD2, 6 bases. V lost 8 bases, J lost 1 base, and 16 bases lay in between. This CDR3 has 15 residues. Germline V gene sequence: CDR1 MGHDK, CDR2 SYGVNS. The CDR3 coding sequence is TGTGCCAGCCGACAAACGGGAGTGGGCACAGATACGCAGTATTTT. It is translated as CASRQTGVGTDTQYF.

The chain is built from TRBV28 and TRBJ2-3; 8 bases fit TRBD2. The CDR3 loop spans 15 amino acids. V lost 4 bases, J lost 3 bases, and 6 bases stayed unmatched. The germline CDR1 and CDR2 sequences are MDHEN and SYDVKM. The CDR3 is CASSSWREETDTQYF. CDR3 bases: TGTGCCAGCAGTTCCTGGCGGGAGGAGACAGATACGCAGTATTTT.

This clone was picked up a small number of times. The chain employs TRBV5-4 and TRBJ1-1; tentative D call: TRBD1 (6 bases). Trimming took off 9 bases at V and 0 bases at J, with 12 bases between the two ends. This CDR3 is 13 amino acids long. Germline lookup yields CDR1 SGHNT and CDR2 YYREEE (reference sequence). This CDR3 is CATKGQLNTEAFF. The CDR3 DNA follows: TGTGCCACCAAAGGACAGTTGAACACTGAAGCTTTCTTT.

The sample holds a few counts of this clone. This rearrangement joins TRBV19 to TRBJ1-6; 11 nucleotides line up with TRBD1. CDR1 is LNHDA and CDR2 is SQIVND in the germline V gene (reference sequence). Losses at the gene ends were 6 bases for V and 9 bases for J; bases not matched to a gene: 4. CDR3 length equals 14 residues. CDR3 amino acids: CASRPGQGVSPLHF. The CDR3 nucleotides read TGTGCCAGTAGACCGGGACAGGGGGTTTCACCCCTCCACTTT. The complete variable domain, with remaining parts taken from reference TRBV19 and TRBJ1-6, reads DGGITQSPKYLFRKEGQNVTLSCEQNLNHDAMYWYRQDPGQGLRLIYYSQIVNDFQKGDIAEGYSVSREKKESFPLTVTSAQKNPTAFYLCASRPGQGVSPLHFGNGTRLTVT.